This T cell receptor beta chain was captured by sequencing in a study of breast tumors, draining lymph nodes, adjacent tissues. TCRdb fed the multiplex PCR reads into MiXCR, producing one record per CDR3 protein. This repertoire shows 30,000 to 40,000 distinct CDR3 sequences, 36% found once; its top ten account for about 11%. This clonotype was observed a handful of times. The germline CDR1 and CDR2 sequences are MNHEY and SMNVEV (reference sequence). J gave up 9 bases and V 2 bases, and 8 bases lay outside the gene matches. This CDR3 is built from 15 residues. This clonotype was obtained from a female donor with breast cancer. Some clones in this sample may be carry-over from other donors' samples. Sequenced input: breast tumor tissue. V is TRBV27 and J is TRBJ2-1; 9 bases align to TRBD2. DNA for the CDR3: TGTGCCAGCAGTTTACGGGCGGGAGGGCGGTCTGAGCAGTTCTTC. Residues: CASSLRAGGRSEQFF.